This T cell receptor (beta chain) is from a study of CD8 T cells in ankylosing spondylitis. Study-level points and caveats: Eight highly homologous variants formed a TCR beta motif that appeared characteristic of ankylosing spondylitis blood.

This clonotype came up many times. Its antigen is not identified. V was shortened by 0 bases and J by 0 bases, with 3 bases between the two germline ends. Looked up from germline, CDR1 is MNHEY and CDR2 is SMNVEV (reference sequence). This CDR3 has 14 residues. Quantitative 5'-RACE with molecular barcodes generated TCR beta libraries. TCRdb called the 5' RACE reads again in MiXCR, with one record for every CDR3 protein. The sample lists about 210,000 distinct CDR3 sequences; 6% to 8% were seen once. V usage is TRBV27 and J usage is TRBJ1-3, with D unresolved. Sequencing used blood, either unsorted or a sorted T cell fraction (not recorded which). The sequence derives from a male donor with ankylosing spondylitis. DNA for the CDR3: TGTGCCAGCAGTTTATCAGTCTCTGGAAACACCATATATTTT. Protein: CASSLSVSGNTIYF.